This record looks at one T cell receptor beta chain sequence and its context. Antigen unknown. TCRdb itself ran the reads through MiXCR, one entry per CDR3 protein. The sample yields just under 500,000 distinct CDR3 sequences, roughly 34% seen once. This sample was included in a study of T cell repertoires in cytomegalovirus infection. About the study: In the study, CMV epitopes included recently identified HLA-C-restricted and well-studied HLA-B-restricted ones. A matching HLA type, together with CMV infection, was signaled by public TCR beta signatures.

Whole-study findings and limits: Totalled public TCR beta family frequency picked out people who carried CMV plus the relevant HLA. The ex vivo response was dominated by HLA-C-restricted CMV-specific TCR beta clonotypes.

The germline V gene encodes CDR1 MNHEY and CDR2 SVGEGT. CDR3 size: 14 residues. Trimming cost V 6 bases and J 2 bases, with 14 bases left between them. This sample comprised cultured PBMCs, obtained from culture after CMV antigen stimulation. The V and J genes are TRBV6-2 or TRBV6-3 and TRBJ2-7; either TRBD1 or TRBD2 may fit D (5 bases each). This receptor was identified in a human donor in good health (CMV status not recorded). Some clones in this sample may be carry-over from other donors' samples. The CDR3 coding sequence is TGTGCCAGCAGGCATCGGGACGAAGCCTACGAGCAGTACGTC. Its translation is CASRHRDEAYEQYV.